This TCR beta chain was documented in a study of early T cells in non-severe SARS-CoV-2 infection. Study-wide context: Sequencing of bulk RNA from unsorted whole blood was done, without chain pairing. The study, taken as a whole, reports: Matching with VDJdb favored anti-spike CD8 responses (missing private and CD4 specificities).

This CDR3 has 13 amino acids. V was trimmed by 2 bases and J by 7 bases, leaving 12 bases between them. Germline CDR1 reads MNHNS; CDR2 reads SASEGT. Ten or more counts support this clonotype. The antigen remains undetermined. Individually, cDNA molecules had unique molecular identifiers attached to them. TCRdb itself ran the 5' RACE reads through MiXCR, one entry per CDR3 protein. Of 25,000 to 30,000 distinct CDR3 sequences in the sample, around 4.5% were seen once. Sequences were obtained from whole blood. The source is an adult who was a healthcare worker with PCR-confirmed SARS-CoV-2 infection or an uninfected control (not recorded which). The V and J genes are TRBV6-1 and TRBJ2-7, with D perhaps being TRBD1 or TRBD2 (6 bases each). The CDR3: CASSERGVGEQYF. The CDR3, as DNA: TGTGCCAGCAGTGAAAGGGGGGTTGGAGAGCAGTACTTC.